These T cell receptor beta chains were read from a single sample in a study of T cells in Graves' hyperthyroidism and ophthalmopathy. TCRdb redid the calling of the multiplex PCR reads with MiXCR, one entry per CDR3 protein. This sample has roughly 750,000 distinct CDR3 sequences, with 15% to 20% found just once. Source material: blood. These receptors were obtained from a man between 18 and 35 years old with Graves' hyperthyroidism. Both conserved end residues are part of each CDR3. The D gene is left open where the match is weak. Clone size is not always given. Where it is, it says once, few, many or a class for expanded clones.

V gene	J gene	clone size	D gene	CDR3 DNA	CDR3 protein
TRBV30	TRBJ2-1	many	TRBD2	TGTGCCTGGAGTGTCCCCCCTAGCGGGAGGGCGGGTGAGCAGTTCTTC	CAWSVPPSGRAGEQFF
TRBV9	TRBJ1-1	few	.	TGTGCCAGCACCCCGGGGGAGTTCACTGAAGCTTTCTTT	CASTPGEFTEAFF
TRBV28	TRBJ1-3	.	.	TGTGCCAGCAGTTGGGCCCCCGACTCTGGAAACACCATATATTTT	CASSWAPDSGNTIYF
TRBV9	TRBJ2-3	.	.	TGTGCCAGCAGCGTAGGAGGCGGGTCCCCCAGCACAGATACGCAGTATTTT	CASSVGGGSPSTDTQYF
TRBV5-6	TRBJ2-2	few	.	TGTGCCAGCAGTCTGAACCCCGGGGAGCTGTTTTTT	CASSLNPGELFF
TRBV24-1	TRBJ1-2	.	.	TGTGCCACCAGTGACTGGACCGGTGTCGGCTACACCTTC	CATSDWTGVGYTF
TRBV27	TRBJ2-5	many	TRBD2	TGTGCCAGCAGTGACTCCGGGACTAGCGGGAGTGAGACCCAGTACTTC	CASSDSGTSGSETQYF
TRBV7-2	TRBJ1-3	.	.	TGTGCCAGCAGCTTGTCTTCGGGGGGCGATGGAAACACCATATATTTT	CASSLSSGGDGNTIYF
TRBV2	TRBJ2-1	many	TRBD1	TGTGCCAGCAGGGGAGACAGGGGGCTCGGCAATGAGCAGTTCTTC	CASRGDRGLGNEQFF
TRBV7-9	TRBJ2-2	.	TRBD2	TGTGCCAGCTTTAGGGAGGGGAGCACCGTGAACACCGGGGAGCTGTTTTTT	CASFREGSTVNTGELFF
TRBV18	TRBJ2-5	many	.	TGTGCCAGCTCACCAGCGGCTACCCAAGAGACCCAGTACTTC	CASSPAATQETQYF
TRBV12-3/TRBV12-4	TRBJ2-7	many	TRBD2	TGTGCCAGCAGTTCGATGGGACTAGCGTCCTACGAGCAGTACTTC	CASSSMGLASYEQYF
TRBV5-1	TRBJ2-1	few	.	TGCGCCAGCAGCTTGGGCTCAGCCCAGAAGCAGTTCTTC	CASSLGSAQKQFF
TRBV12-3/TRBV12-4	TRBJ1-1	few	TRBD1	TGTGCCAGCAGGACAGGGACATTGAACACTGAAGCTTTCTTT	CASRTGTLNTEAFF
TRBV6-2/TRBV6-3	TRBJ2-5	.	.	TGTGCCAGCAGTTACTACATAGTAGCACGAGAGACCCAGTACTTC	CASSYYIVARETQYF
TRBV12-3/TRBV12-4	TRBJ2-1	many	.	TGTGCCATCGCGCGCTCCTACAATGAGCAGTTCTTC	CAIARSYNEQFF
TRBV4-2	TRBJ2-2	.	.	TGTGCCAGCAGCCAAAGGGAAGGGAACGGGGAGCTGTTTTTT	CASSQREGNGELFF
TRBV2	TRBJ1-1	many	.	TGTGCCAGCACCAGAAAGGGAGACCCACGGGTGAACACTGAAGCTTTCTTT	CASTRKGDPRVNTEAFF
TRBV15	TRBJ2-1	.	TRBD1	TGTGCCACCAGCAGAGTAGAGGGGGCCTCCTACAATCAGCAGTTCTTC	CATSRVEGASYNQQFF
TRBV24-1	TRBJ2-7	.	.	TGTGCCACCAGTGATTGGAGACAGGTCGGGCAGTACTTC	CATSDWRQVGQYF
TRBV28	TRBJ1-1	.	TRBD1	TGTGCCAGCAGTCCGGGACAGGGTTGGGTAGTATACACTGAAGCTTTCTTT	CASSPGQGWVVYTEAFF
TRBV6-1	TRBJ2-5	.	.	TGTGCCAGCAACTCCCACAACTCCAAAGAGACCCAGTACTTC	CASNSHNSKETQYF
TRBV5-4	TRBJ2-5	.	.	TGTGCCAGCAGCTTGGGGGTTAGGGTGGGGGAGACCCAGTACTTC	CASSLGVRVGETQYF
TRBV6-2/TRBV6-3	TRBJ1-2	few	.	TGTGCCAGCAGTTACCCCGGACGGCCCCACGGCTACACCTTC	CASSYPGRPHGYTF
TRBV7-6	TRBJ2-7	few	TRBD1	TGTGCCAGCAGCTTAGTTTTAGGGACAGGGGGATCCTACGAGCAGTACTTC	CASSLVLGTGGSYEQYF
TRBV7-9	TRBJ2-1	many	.	TGTGCCAGCAGCTCGCCTCTGGGGGGAGATGAGCAGTTCTTC	CASSSPLGGDEQFF
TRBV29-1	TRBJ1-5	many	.	TGCAGCGTTGAAGAAGGGAGCAATCAGCCCCAGCATTTT	CSVEEGSNQPQHF
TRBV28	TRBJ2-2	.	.	TGTGCCAGCAGTTTATTAGAACTCCTTGGTGGCGGGGAGCTGTTTTTT	CASSLLELLGGGELFF
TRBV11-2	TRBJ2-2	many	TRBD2	TGTGCCAGCAGCTTTAGCGGGAGGGCCGACGGGGAGCTGTTTTTT	CASSFSGRADGELFF
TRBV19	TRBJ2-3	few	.	TGTGCCAGTAGTATGACCCGCGACACAGATACGCAGTATTTT	CASSMTRDTDTQYF